One sample yielded the 25 T cell receptor beta chains listed below, sequenced in a study of blood T cell repertoires in COVID-19 (dated by TCRdb to about 2020). Libraries were made using the immunoSEQ multiplex PCR assay. TCRdb retrieved this table from immuneACCESS and kept in-frame rearrangements only. Not all clones are present; in checked studies, unresolved V genes account for under half, and no reason is known for the remainder. The sample yields about 120,000 clones; roughly 90% were counted once. The ten largest account for about 4.1% of the sample. The sequenced sample consisted of peripheral blood. The receptor source for this set is a middle-aged man with acute or convalescent COVID-19.

The chain uses TRBV5-1 and TRBJ2-5; 8 nucleotides agree with TRBD1. The CDR3 has 14 amino acids. The junction had 7 bases not matched to a gene; V was cut back by 4 bases and J by 5 bases. The germline V gene encodes CDR1 SGHRS and CDR2 YFSETQ. CDR3 region: CASSTTGGTETQYF. The CDR3 DNA is TGCGCCAGCAGCACAACAGGGGGAACTGAGACCCAGTACTTC.

The chain is built from TRBV28 and TRBJ1-6; no clear D gene. Germline V gene sequence: CDR1 MDHEN, CDR2 SYDVKM. There are 14 residues in the CDR3. The V end lost 3 bases, the J end lost 14 bases, and 17 bases lay between the germline ends. The CDR3 nucleotides read TGTGCCAGCAGTTTCCCATCGAGTCTGAGGGCCCTCCACTTT. It encodes CASSFPSSLRALHF.

The chain couples TRBV11-2 to TRBJ2-7, with a possible D match to TRBD1 (7 bases). The CDR3 spans 15 residues. Trimming shortened V by 3 bases and J by 3 bases, and 15 bases separated the two germline ends. Looked up from germline, CDR1 is SGHAT and CDR2 is FQNNGV. The CDR3 reads CASSLAGQPDYEQYF. CDR3 nucleotides: TGTGCCAGCAGCTTGGCGGGACAGCCAGACTACGAGCAGTACTTC.

The V gene is TRBV6-2 or TRBV6-3, the J gene TRBJ1-1, with TRBD1 matching 10 bases. The V segment lost 6 bases and the J segment 10 bases; nucleotides outside the gene matches: 5. The CDR3 is 12 amino acids. Germline lookup yields CDR1 MNHEY and CDR2 SVGEGT. The CDR3 is CASSRQGATAFF. CDR3 sequence (DNA): TGTGCCAGCAGCCGACAGGGGGCGACAGCTTTCTTT.

V is TRBV29-1 and J is TRBJ1-1; D gene ambiguous. Trimming shortened V by 4 bases and J by 1 base, and 7 bases separated the two germline ends. Germline V gene sequence: CDR1 SQVTM, CDR2 ANQGSEA. The CDR3 has 12 amino acids. The CDR3 is CSVGSGNTEAFF. The CDR3 nucleotides are TGCAGCGTTGGGTCCGGGAACACTGAAGCTTTCTTT.

This clone was observed a handful of times. The gene calls are TRBV7-9 and TRBJ1-2; D might be TRBD1 (6 bases). Trimming shortened V by 5 bases and J by 8 bases, and 15 bases separated the two germline ends. CDR1 is SEHNR and CDR2 is FQNEAQ in the germline V gene (reference sequence). The CDR3 spans 13 residues. This CDR3 is CASSLGTKSGYTF. In DNA, the CDR3 is TGTGCCAGCAGCCTCGGGACAAAATCCGGCTACACCTTC.

The chain carries TRBV12-3 or TRBV12-4 and TRBJ2-1, with TRBD2 as a possible D gene (6 bases). This CDR3 is built from 12 residues. The germline V and J ends were trimmed by 8 bases and 3 bases, with 8 bases remaining between them. The CDR3 nucleotides read TGTGCCAGCTCGCGGGACTACAATGAGCAGTTCTTC. It yields the protein CASSRDYNEQFF.

The J gene is TRBJ2-1, the V gene TRBV2; 15 bases agree with TRBD2. J was trimmed by 2 bases and V by 4 bases; bases with no gene match: 9. This CDR3 spans 19 amino acids. Germline assignment: CDR1 SNHLY and CDR2 FYNNEI. CDR3 in amino acids: CASSGRTSGRADPYNEQFF. As DNA, the CDR3 is TGTGCCAGCAGTGGTCGGACTAGCGGGAGGGCGGACCCCTACAATGAGCAGTTCTTC.

The gene calls are TRBV5-1 and TRBJ2-7; 9 bases match TRBD1. CDR1 and CDR2 (germline): SGHRS, YFSETQ. The CDR3 spans 15 residues. The junction had 7 bases not matched to a gene; V was cut back by 2 bases and J by 4 bases. CDR3 loop: CASSLTGQGVYEQYF. The CDR3 coding sequence is TGCGCCAGCAGCTTAACGGGACAGGGTGTGTACGAGCAGTACTTC.

DNA of the CDR3: TGTGCCAGCAGTGAGTTGGCGGGAGGGGACGGGGAGCAGTTCTTC. It yields the protein CASSELAGGDGEQFF. The chain links TRBV25-1 to TRBJ2-1; 9 positions match TRBD2. The CDR3 totals 15 residues. CDR1 is MGHDK and CDR2 is SYGVNS in the germline V gene. With V trimmed by 3 bases and J by 10 bases, 10 bases remained unmatched. The variable domain in full, with the rest retrieved from reference TRBV25-1 and TRBJ2-1, is EADIYQTPRYLVIGTGKKITLECSQTMGHDKMYWYQQDPGMELHLIHYSYGVNSTEKGDLSSESTVSRIRTEHFPLTLESARPSHTSQYLCASSELAGGDGEQFFGPGTRLTVL.

This clone was seen a handful of times. The chain joins TRBV9 to TRBJ2-2; 7 bases fit TRBD2. Germline CDR1 SGDLS, CDR2 YYNGEE. The V segment lost 0 bases and the J segment 4 bases; nucleotides outside the gene matches: 9. CDR3 length: 17 amino acids. The CDR3 is CASSVAGGSPTTGELFF. As DNA, the CDR3 is TGTGCCAGCAGCGTAGCAGGCGGGAGTCCCACCACCGGGGAGCTGTTTTTT.

This clone was seen a handful of times. The rearrangement joins TRBV2 to TRBJ2-2; TRBD2 aligns across 11 bases. V lost 8 bases and J lost 8; bases outside the gene matches: 7. The germline V gene encodes CDR1 SNHLY and CDR2 FYNNEI. The CDR3 spans 14 residues. CDR3 DNA: TGTGCCAGCGCACTAGCGGGAGAGGCTGGGGAGCTGTTTTTT. Its translation: CASALAGEAGELFF.

This clone was counted once. The chain joins TRBV6-5 to TRBJ1-2; possibly TRBD1 for D (6 bases). Germline V gene sequence: CDR1 MNHEY, CDR2 SVGAGI. V was shortened by 10 bases and J by 6 bases, with 15 bases between the two germline ends. The CDR3 is 12 residues long. The CDR3 loop reads CAIQGQNHGYTF. Written as DNA, the CDR3 is TGTGCCATTCAAGGACAGAACCATGGCTACACCTTC.

This clone was counted a single time. This chain links TRBV29-1 with TRBJ2-4; D is perhaps TRBD2 (5 bases). This CDR3 has 13 residues. The germline V gene encodes CDR1 SQVTM and CDR2 ANQGSEA. Trimming removed 3 bases at V and 6 bases at J, with 12 bases between. CDR3 loop: CSVERADPNIQYF. The CDR3 DNA sequence: TGCAGCGTTGAGAGGGCCGACCCAAACATTCAGTACTTC.

This chain connects TRBV29-1 to TRBJ1-2; the D gene is possibly TRBD1 (6 bases). V was clipped by 8 bases and J by 8 bases, with 21 bases between them. Germline values: CDR1 SQVTM, CDR2 ANQGSEA. The CDR3 has 13 residues. This chain's CDR3 is CSTPDVGARGYTF. The CDR3 bases are TGCAGCACTCCCGACGTGGGGGCTAGAGGCTACACCTTC.

The chain couples TRBV7-2 to TRBJ2-5, with D unresolved. V shed 2 bases and J shed 0 bases, with 10 bases lying between them. Germline CDR1 SGHTA, CDR2 FQGNSA. CDR3 length: 15 amino acids. The CDR3 DNA follows: TGTGCCAGCAGCTTATTCCACCGGTACCAAGAGACCCAGTACTTC. Residues: CASSLFHRYQETQYF. Based on the CDR3 plus reference TRBV7-2 and TRBJ2-5, the full variable domain is GAGVSQSPSNKVTEKGKDVELRCDPISGHTALYWYRQSLGQGLEFLIYFQGNSAPDKSGLPSDRFSAERTGGSVSTLTIQRTQQEDSAVYLCASSLFHRYQETQYFGPGTRLLVL.

This clone was detected only once. This chain uses TRBV7-9 with TRBJ2-1, with D possibly being TRBD2 (5 bases). From germline, CDR1 is SEHNR and CDR2 FQNEAQ (reference sequence). V was shortened by 2 bases and J by 4 bases, with 9 bases between the two germline ends. The CDR3 contains 14 residues. CDR3 in amino acids: CASSLPGEYNEQFF. The CDR3 nucleotides are TGTGCCAGCAGCTTACCCGGGGAGTACAATGAGCAGTTCTTC.

The chain joins TRBV18 to TRBJ1-5, with 7 bases that match TRBD1. Germline CDR1 is KGHSH and CDR2 is LQKENI. The CDR3 runs 15 residues. With 3 bases clipped from V and 4 bases from J, the junction kept 6 bases outside the gene matches. The CDR3 spells CASSPEGAGNQPQHF. DNA of the CDR3: TGTGCCAGCTCACCGGAGGGGGCGGGAAATCAGCCCCAGCATTTT.

The V call is TRBV6-5, the J call TRBJ1-1; 7 bases agree with TRBD1. Germline V gene data show CDR1 as MNHEY and CDR2 as SVGAGI. V lost 5 bases and J lost 0; bases outside the gene matches: 6. The CDR3 runs 15 residues. The CDR3 region is CASSLDRPLNTEAFF. DNA for the CDR3: TGTGCCAGCAGTCTGGACAGGCCACTGAACACTGAAGCTTTCTTT.

The rearrangement uses TRBV3-1 (or the pseudogene TRBV3-2) and TRBJ2-4, with TRBD2 identical over 10 bases. Germline V gene data show CDR1 as LGHDT and CDR2 as YNNKEL (reference sequence). The CDR3 extends over 20 amino acids. Losses at the gene ends were 0 bases for V and 4 bases for J; bases not matched to a gene: 15. CDR3 loop: CASSQDIERGGQRVKNIQYF. CDR3 DNA: TGTGCCAGCAGCCAAGATATTGAGCGGGGGGGGCAACGAGTTAAAAACATTCAGTACTTC.

The chain joins TRBV4-1 to TRBJ1-2; 8 bases map to TRBD1. The CDR3 contains 15 residues. CDR1 and CDR2 (germline): MGHRA, YSYEKL. V lost 1 base to trimming and J lost 5 bases; unmatched junction nucleotides: 6. The CDR3 sequence: CASSQGGQETYGYTF. For the CDR3, the DNA is TGCGCCAGCAGCCAAGGGGGACAGGAGACTTATGGCTACACCTTC.

The V and J genes are TRBV2 and TRBJ2-5; D remains ambiguous. CDR1 SNHLY and CDR2 FYNNEI come from the germline V gene. The CDR3 totals 13 residues. The V gene lost 2 bases and the J gene lost 4 bases, with 8 bases spanning the gap. CDR3 amino acids: CASSEQIRETQYF. The CDR3 DNA is TGTGCCAGCAGTGAACAGATTCGAGAGACCCAGTACTTC.

The CDR3: CASGRGGPLEKLFF. CDR3 nucleotide sequence: TGTGCCAGCGGGCGGGGTGGGCCCCTTGAAAAACTGTTTTTT. This chain uses TRBV6-5 with TRBJ1-4, with D unclear. CDR3 length equals 14 residues. From germline, CDR1 is MNHEY and CDR2 SVGAGI. V was trimmed by 8 bases and J by 7 bases, leaving 17 bases between them.

This rearrangement joins TRBV30 to TRBJ1-6; D might be TRBD1 (5 bases). Looked up from germline, CDR1 is GTSNPN and CDR2 is SVGIG (reference sequence). The CDR3 runs to 16 residues. The ends were cut back, 4 bases at V and 7 bases at J, with 20 bases in the middle. The CDR3 DNA is TGTGCCTGGAATCTCCGGCAAGGGGCAGGAAATTCACCCCTCCACTTT. This codes for CAWNLRQGAGNSPLHF.

The chain has TRBV4-2 and TRBJ2-2; 16 bases agree with TRBD2. The length of the CDR3 is 20 residues. The junction had 9 bases not matched to a gene; V was cut back by 0 bases and J by 5 bases. Germline-derived CDR1 and CDR2 are LGHNA and YNFKEQ. The CDR3: CASSQDPAGTSGGGTGELFF. The CDR3 DNA is TGTGCCAGCAGCCAAGATCCAGCCGGGACTAGCGGGGGGGGAACCGGGGAGCTGTTTTTT.